The T cell receptor (beta chain) under discussion was sequenced for a study of beta chain features in type 1 diabetes. This clone was found a few times. Its target is not known. The germline V gene encodes CDR1 LGHNA and CDR2 YNFKEQ. V was cut by 3 bases and J by 3 bases, with 11 bases left in between. The CDR3 loop spans 14 amino acids. All of the isolated RNA was reverse transcribed, so expressed TCRB transcripts were sequenced. The study sequenced naive, central memory and regulatory T cell samples to an average of about 3.9 million reads. Data came from immunoSEQ multiplex PCR; TCRdb stores just in-frame clones and leaves some out. The table has around 250,000 clones, about 13% seen once. Overall study results and limits: People with Type 1 diabetes carried modestly yet significantly shorter TCRB CDR3s in all four CD4+ subsets.

Source material: naive CD4+ T cells from blood. The origin of this receptor is a man younger than 45 with type 1 diabetes. This chain links TRBV4-2 with TRBJ1-2, with D maybe TRBD1 (5 bases). The CDR3 DNA reads as TGTGCCAGCAGCCAGGGGGAGGATTACTATGGCTACACCTTC. Its protein product is CASSQGEDYYGYTF.